The next 7 T cell receptor beta chains were all read from a single sample in a study of Tregs in tolerant kidney transplant recipients. Profiled with immunoSEQ multiplex PCR; TCRdb holds only in-frame clones, not every one. This table holds approximately 99,000 clones, 85% to 90% found once. Sequencing used CD4+ T cells from blood, obtained before the transplant. The receptors were sampled from a human donor who received a combined kidney and bone marrow transplant.

This chain links TRBV19 with TRBJ2-1; D not resolved. Looked up from germline, CDR1 is LNHDA and CDR2 is SQIVND (reference sequence). V was clipped by 1 base and J by 4 bases, with 11 bases between them. The CDR3 loop spans 15 amino acids. The CDR3 loop reads CASSIVGGLYNEQFF. Here the CDR3 DNA reads TGTGCCAGTAGTATAGTCGGCGGTCTGTACAATGAGCAGTTCTTC.

As DNA, the CDR3 is TGTGCCAGTAGCCAACCAGGGGATACGCAGTATTTT. Amino acids: CASSQPGDTQYF. This chain connects TRBV19 to TRBJ2-3, with D possibly being TRBD1 (5 bases). V lost 6 bases to trimming and J lost 6 bases, with 10 bases between them. The CDR3 covers 12 residues. CDR1 and CDR2 from the germline V gene are LNHDA and SQIVND (reference sequence).

This chain joins TRBV27 and TRBJ2-7, with D possibly matching TRBD1 (5 bases). This CDR3 is 16 amino acids long. Per the germline V gene, CDR1 is MNHEY and CDR2 is SMNVEV (reference sequence). The germline V and J ends were trimmed by 0 bases and 3 bases, with 15 bases remaining between them. The CDR3, as DNA: TGTGCCAGCAGTTTATCCGCAGGGCCTAGGGTCTACGAGCAGTACTTC. This sequence encodes CASSLSAGPRVYEQYF.

This clone was observed a handful of times. The rearrangement uses TRBV19 and TRBJ1-5; a possible D gene is TRBD1 (5 bases). The CDR3 runs to 15 residues. V lost 1 base and J lost 3, with 10 bases in between. CDR1 and CDR2 from the germline V gene are LNHDA and SQIVND (reference sequence). CDR3 loop: CASSIASGINQPQHF. CDR3 sequence (DNA): TGTGCCAGTAGTATAGCTTCAGGGATCAATCAGCCCCAGCATTTT.

V gene TRBV25-1 combines with J gene TRBJ2-7; D may be TRBD1 (5 bases). This CDR3 is built from 13 residues. The V gene's germline CDR1 is MGHDK and CDR2 SYGVNS. V lost 7 bases, J lost 2 bases, and 12 bases lay in between. CDR3 DNA sequence: TGTGCCAGCAACCCCCCAGGGACCTACGAGCAGTACTTC. It yields the protein CASNPPGTYEQYF.

The chain recombines TRBV5-1 with TRBJ1-2, with TRBD1 identical over 8 bases. This CDR3 has 14 residues. Per the germline V gene, CDR1 is SGHRS and CDR2 is YFSETQ. V dropped 0 bases and J dropped 8; count of bases not matched to a gene: 6. The CDR3 spells CASSLGRQGIGYTF. DNA for the CDR3: TGCGCCAGCAGCTTGGGGCGACAGGGGATCGGCTACACCTTC. Supplemented by reference TRBV5-1 and TRBJ1-2, the full variable domain reads KAGVTQTPRYLIKTRGQQVTLSCSPISGHRSVSWYQQTPGQGLQFLFEYFSETQRNKGNFPGRFSGRQFSNSRSEMNVSTLELGDSALYLCASSLGRQGIGYTFGSGTRLTVV.

The chain couples TRBV18 to TRBJ1-1; 7 bases agree with TRBD1. Germline CDR1 reads KGHSH; CDR2 reads LQKENI. V trimming: 4 bases; J trimming: 5 bases; junction bases outside the gene matches: 7. The CDR3 extends over 14 amino acids. The CDR3 loop reads CASSRTGTDTEAFF. DNA of the CDR3: TGTGCCAGCTCACGCACCGGGACAGATACTGAAGCTTTCTTT.